Listed here are 28 T cell receptor beta chains from one sample, sequenced in a study of CD8 T cells in Susac syndrome. An amount of RNA that ranged from roughly 0.5 to 1 ug was reverse transcribed with random hexamers. TCRdb re-called the immunoSEQ multiplex PCR reads through MiXCR, storing one row per CDR3 protein. The sample shows some 130,000 distinct CDR3 sequences, 95% of them seen only once. The sample taken for sequencing was CD8+ T cells from PBMCs. The receptors originated from a human donor with Susac syndrome.

This rearrangement joins TRBV2 to TRBJ2-1; perhaps TRBD1 as D (6 bases). CDR3 length: 15 residues. V gave up 4 bases and J gave up 4 bases, with 14 bases separating them. Germline V gene data show CDR1 as SNHLY and CDR2 as FYNNEI. The CDR3 bases are TGTGCCAGCAGTGGATGGGGGCCTGGGTACAATGAGCAGTTCTTC. Translating gives CASSGWGPGYNEQFF.

This chain uses TRBV12-3 or TRBV12-4 with TRBJ2-5; 7 bases are shared with TRBD2. Trimming took 3 bases from V and 4 from J; bases not matched to a gene: 11. The CDR3 is 16 residues long. The CDR3 DNA sequence: TGTGCCAGCAGTTTTGAGACTAGCCGGACGAGAGAGACCCAGTACTTC. Translating gives CASSFETSRTRETQYF.

The V and J genes are TRBV6-2 or TRBV6-3 and TRBJ2-7; TRBD1 might be the D (6 bases). V dropped 4 bases and J dropped 3 bases, with 13 bases sitting between them. The CDR3 contains 14 residues. Germline lookup yields CDR1 MNHEY and CDR2 SVGEGT. The CDR3 loop reads CASSFGQLGYEQYF. The CDR3 DNA is TGTGCCAGCAGTTTCGGACAGCTCGGCTACGAGCAGTACTTC.

The chain links TRBV6-2 or TRBV6-3 to TRBJ2-5; 12 bases are shared with TRBD2. Germline V CDR1 and CDR2: MNHEY, SVGEGT. V dropped 4 bases and J dropped 4; count of bases not matched to a gene: 19. The CDR3 is 20 residues long. DNA for the CDR3: TGTGCCAGCAGTTTGCCCCATTATAAACAACCGGGACTAGCGGGAGAGACCCAGTACTTC. This codes for CASSLPHYKQPGLAGETQYF.

The rearrangement joins TRBV24-1 to TRBJ2-1; TRBD2 matches at 7 bases. This CDR3 is 16 amino acids long. Trimming removed 4 bases from V and 8 bases from J; junction bases left unmatched: 13. The germline V gene has CDR1 KGHDR and CDR2 SFDVKD. CDR3 in DNA: TGTGCCACCAGTGAGGGCCGGGACTACCTGCGTTATGAGCAGTTCTTC. Amino acid sequence: CATSEGRDYLRYEQFF.

The J gene is TRBJ2-5, the V gene TRBV2, with no clear D. The CDR3 covers 9 residues. Trimming removed 11 bases from V and 5 bases from J, with 6 bases in between. Germline loops: CDR1 SNHLY, CDR2 FYNNEI. Here the CDR3 reads CAVGETQYF. As DNA, the CDR3 is TGTGCCGTAGGGGAGACCCAGTACTTC.

The chain couples TRBV13 to TRBJ2-6; no clear D gene. Trimming took 4 bases from V and 0 from J, leaving 7 bases between them. The CDR3 spans 15 residues. CDR1 is PRHDT and CDR2 is FYEKMQ in the germline V gene (reference sequence). The CDR3 sequence is CASSSGNSGANVLTF. CDR3 nucleotide sequence: TGTGCCAGCAGCTCGGGTAACTCTGGGGCCAACGTCCTGACTTTC.

In its sample, this clonotype was seen a few times. J is TRBJ2-1 and V is TRBV27, with 12 positions matching TRBD2. The CDR3 covers 15 residues. CDR1 is MNHEY and CDR2 is SMNVEV in the germline V gene (reference sequence). V was clipped by 2 bases and J by 7 bases; unmatched bases: 3. The CDR3 region has the DNA TGTGCCAGCAGTTTAGGGACTAGCGGGCGAAATGAGCAGTTCTTC. Residues: CASSLGTSGRNEQFF.

This chain connects TRBV5-4 to TRBJ2-3; 7 bases align to TRBD1. Looked up from germline, CDR1 is SGHNT and CDR2 is YYREEE (reference sequence). This CDR3 is 17 amino acids long. The V segment lost 0 bases and the J segment 2 bases; nucleotides outside the gene matches: 9. The CDR3 region is CASSLAFRQGDTDTQYF. The CDR3 DNA reads TGTGCCAGCAGCTTGGCCTTCAGGCAGGGGGACACAGATACGCAGTATTTT.

The chain links TRBV18 to TRBJ2-6; 10 nucleotides agree with TRBD1. Germline V gene lookup returns CDR1 KGHSH and CDR2 LQKENI. V shed 3 bases and J 0 bases; nucleotides not matched to a gene: 5. This CDR3 has 18 residues. CDR3 sequence reads: CASSPPGQGYSGANVLTF. CDR3 nucleotides: TGTGCCAGCTCACCCCCGGGACAGGGGTACTCTGGGGCCAACGTCCTGACTTTC.

The chain links TRBV3-1 to TRBJ2-2; no firm D call. CDR3 length: 14 residues. Per germline, CDR1 LGHDT and CDR2 YNNKEL (reference sequence). V lost 0 bases and J lost 5, with 7 bases in between. The CDR3 protein is CASSQELGTGELFF. The CDR3 bases are TGTGCCAGCAGCCAAGAGCTGGGAACCGGGGAGCTGTTTTTT.

This chain links TRBV7-8 with TRBJ2-3; D might be TRBD2 (5 bases). This CDR3 contains 15 residues. V was cut by 1 base and J by 1 base, with 9 bases left in between. Germline-derived CDR1 and CDR2 are SGHVS and FQNEAQ. The CDR3 reads CASSLDSGGTDTQYF. CDR3 DNA sequence: TGTGCCAGCAGCTTAGATTCCGGGGGCACAGATACGCAGTATTTT.

The V call is TRBV7-6, the J call TRBJ2-3; 10 nucleotides match TRBD2. Germline V gene sequence: CDR1 SGHVS, CDR2 FNYEAQ. J lost 4 bases, V lost 3 bases, and 7 bases had no gene match. The CDR3 has 16 amino acids. The CDR3 DNA reads TGTGCCAGCAGCTTCCTAGCGGGAGTTGATCCAGATACGCAGTATTTT. As protein: CASSFLAGVDPDTQYF.

The chain employs TRBV7-6 and TRBJ2-1; 9 bases are a match to TRBD2. The CDR3 loop spans 15 amino acids. CDR1 and CDR2 from the germline V gene are SGHVS and FNYEAQ. With 2 bases clipped from V and 9 bases from J, the junction kept 8 bases outside the gene matches. The CDR3 DNA reads as TGTGCCAGCAGCTTACGGTCTAGCGGGACGACTGAGCAGTTCTTC. Translated: CASSLRSSGTTEQFF.

The chain combines TRBV5-6 with TRBJ2-7; TRBD2 is a possible D gene (7 bases). V was clipped by 0 bases and J by 5 bases, with 15 bases between them. The CDR3 spans 15 residues. Per germline, CDR1 SGHDT and CDR2 YYEEEE. CDR3 amino acids: CASSLGGGRWNEQYF. CDR3 coding DNA: TGTGCCAGCAGCTTGGGCGGGGGCCGGTGGAACGAGCAGTACTTC.

The chain combines TRBV24-1 with TRBJ2-1; D might be TRBD1 or TRBD2, each matching 6 bases. There are 16 residues in the CDR3. Germline CDR1 and CDR2: KGHDR and SFDVKD. V lost 4 bases and J lost 3, with 15 bases in between. The chain's CDR3 is CATSDRRQEGYNEQFF. In DNA, the CDR3 is TGTGCCACCAGTGACCGTCGACAGGAGGGCTACAATGAGCAGTTCTTC.

The chain recombines TRBV9 with TRBJ1-2; D is possibly TRBD1 (6 bases). The CDR3 length is 14 residues. Germline V lookup: CDR1 SGDLS, CDR2 YYNGEE. The V and J ends lost 4 bases and 7 bases respectively, with 17 bases between them. CDR3 residues: CASSPDLGAGGYTF. CDR3 DNA: TGTGCCAGCAGCCCAGACTTGGGGGCTGGTGGCTACACCTTC. The whole variable domain, filled in from reference TRBV9 and TRBJ1-2, reads DSGVTQTPKHLITATGQRVTLRCSPRSGDLSVYWYQQSLDQGLQFLIQYYNGEERAKGNILERFSAQQFPDLHSELNLSSLELGDSALYFCASSPDLGAGGYTFGSGTRLTVV.

The gene calls are TRBV27 and TRBJ2-7; the match to TRBD1 covers 9 bases. Trimming took 0 bases from V and 3 from J; bases not matched to a gene: 6. Germline V gene data show CDR1 as MNHEY and CDR2 as SMNVEV (reference sequence). This CDR3 spans 16 amino acids. The DNA of the CDR3 is TGTGCCAGCAGTTTATCGGGACAGGGAGGGAACTACGAGCAGTACTTC. Its protein is CASSLSGQGGNYEQYF.

The chain employs TRBV20-1 and TRBJ2-7; no clear D gene. This CDR3 has 14 residues. Between the trimmed V and J ends, which lost 3 bases and 4 bases, there was a span of 16 bases. Germline V lookup: CDR1 DFQATT, CDR2 SNEGSKA (reference sequence). The CDR3 spells CSASPRGTIYEQYF. Here the CDR3 DNA reads TGCAGTGCTAGCCCACGCGGTACCATTTACGAGCAGTACTTC.

This sequence joins TRBV4-1 and TRBJ2-5; 13 nucleotides agree with TRBD2. The CDR3 totals 16 residues. With V trimmed by 2 bases and J by 4 bases, 4 bases remained unmatched. The germline V gene encodes CDR1 MGHRA and CDR2 YSYEKL. CDR3 DNA sequence: TGCGCCAGCAGCCAAAGGACTAGCGGGAGAAGAGAGACCCAGTACTTC. Protein product: CASSQRTSGRRETQYF.

The chain recombines TRBV7-6 with TRBJ2-5; D possibly corresponds to TRBD2 (5 bases). Per the germline V gene, CDR1 is SGHVS and CDR2 is FNYEAQ. V was clipped by 4 bases and J by 5 bases, with 11 bases between them. The CDR3 has 13 amino acids. The CDR3 coding sequence is TGTGCCAGCAGCTCTCGGGAATGGGAGACCCAGTACTTC. Protein product: CASSSREWETQYF.

The genes are TRBV9 and TRBJ1-1; maybe TRBD1 (6 bases). The ends were cut back, 4 bases at V and 4 bases at J, with 20 bases in the middle. CDR1 SGDLS and CDR2 YYNGEE come from the germline V gene. CDR3 length: 16 residues. CDR3: CASSSPGGGAATEAFF. The DNA for the CDR3 is TGTGCCAGCAGCTCTCCCGGCGGGGGCGCGGCCACTGAAGCTTTCTTT.

The gene calls are TRBV20-1 and TRBJ2-2; 10 nucleotides align to TRBD2. The CDR3 sequence is 17 residues long. With V trimmed by 1 base and J by 0 bases, 5 bases remained unmatched. Germline-derived CDR1 and CDR2 are DFQATT and SNEGSKA (reference sequence). The CDR3, as DNA: TGCAGTGCTAGAGCTGGAGCGGGAGGGCCGAACACCGGGGAGCTGTTTTTT. This translates into CSARAGAGGPNTGELFF.

The chain links TRBV18 to TRBJ2-7; D ambiguous. Trimming removed 3 bases from V and 3 bases from J, with 6 bases in between. This CDR3 contains 12 residues. CDR1 KGHSH and CDR2 LQKENI come from the germline V gene. The CDR3 protein is CASSPDGYEQYF. DNA of the CDR3: TGTGCCAGCTCACCGGACGGCTACGAGCAGTACTTC.

The chain carries TRBV5-4 and TRBJ1-4, with a weak D call TRBD1 (5 bases). Germline lookup yields CDR1 SGHNT and CDR2 YYREEE (reference sequence). This CDR3 spans 17 amino acids. Trimming left V 3 bases short and J 0 bases short, with 15 bases between. This CDR3 reads CASSSLPGTSTNEKLFF. CDR3 coding DNA: TGTGCCAGCAGCTCACTACCGGGGACCTCAACTAATGAAAAACTGTTTTTT.

A single count supports this clonotype. The chain joins TRBV13 to TRBJ2-7; 8 positions match TRBD1. The CDR3 sequence is 18 residues long. V trimming: 5 bases; J trimming: 5 bases; junction bases outside the gene matches: 20. Germline assignment: CDR1 PRHDT and CDR2 FYEKMQ (reference sequence). Here the CDR3 DNA reads TGTGCCAGCAGCGCCCCCGCTTCCATTACAGGGGGTCCTGACGAGCAGTACTTC. Amino acid sequence: CASSAPASITGGPDEQYF.

The genes are TRBV7-6 and TRBJ2-7; D is possibly TRBD1 or TRBD2 (5 bases each). CDR1 is SGHVS and CDR2 is FNYEAQ in the germline V gene. Between the trimmed V and J ends, which lost 4 bases and 3 bases, there was a span of 19 bases. The CDR3 runs 16 residues. CDR3 nucleotides: TGTGCCAGCAGCTCCGGGGCCGAGTCCCCCTACTACGAGCAGTACTTC. Encoded protein: CASSSGAESPYYEQYF.

The genes are TRBV29-1 and TRBJ1-1; D perhaps matches TRBD1 (6 bases). Germline CDR1 reads SQVTM; CDR2 reads ANQGSEA. The CDR3 has 15 residues. Deletions cut 0 bases from V and 3 bases from J, with 14 bases between. CDR3 DNA sequence: TGCAGCGTTGAAGAAGAGTCAGGGGCTGACACTGAAGCTTTCTTT. This sequence encodes CSVEEESGADTEAFF.